A selection of T cell receptor beta chains follows, all from one sample in a study of blood T cell repertoires in COVID-19. Method: immunoSEQ multiplex PCR; TCRdb's copy keeps in-frame clones and lacks some. This table holds 350,000 to 400,000 clones, 75% to 90% found once. The specimen sequenced was peripheral blood. These receptors all stem from a woman aged 55-69 years with COVID-19, enrolled during active disease. Both conserved end residues are part of each CDR3. Fields, in order: clone size, V gene, J gene, D gene, CDR3 DNA, CDR3 protein. D genes are given only for firm matches. For some rows the clone size is stated as once, few or many, or as a class when expanded; others skip it.

clone size: .; V gene: TRBV19; J gene: TRBJ2-7; D gene: .; CDR3 DNA: TGTGCCAGTAGCCGAGAGGTTGGCTACCCCTACGAGCAGTACTTC; CDR3 protein: CASSREVGYPYEQYF
clone size: .; V gene: TRBV30; J gene: TRBJ2-3; D gene: .; CDR3 DNA: TGTGCCTGCCTAGATGTGGGACTTGGGACAGATACGCAGTATTTT; CDR3 protein: CACLDVGLGTDTQYF
clone size: once; V gene: TRBV7-2; J gene: TRBJ1-4; D gene: .; CDR3 DNA: TGTGCCAGCAGCTTTTGGGGCGTCCAAGACGAGGAAAAACTGTTTTTT; CDR3 protein: CASSFWGVQDEEKLFF
clone size: .; V gene: TRBV7-9; J gene: TRBJ2-2; D gene: TRBD2; CDR3 DNA: TGTGCCAGCAGCCGGGGGGGCCTGAACACCGGGGAGCTGTTTTTT; CDR3 protein: CASSRGGLNTGELFF
clone size: .; V gene: TRBV29-1; J gene: TRBJ2-5; D gene: .; CDR3 DNA: TGCAGCCTCTTGCAAAGAAGGAGGGGAACAGAGACCCAGTACTTC; CDR3 protein: CSLLQRRRGTETQYF
clone size: .; V gene: TRBV6-2/TRBV6-3; J gene: TRBJ2-7; D gene: TRBD1; CDR3 DNA: TGTGCCAGCAGTTACTCCTCCGGGACAGCCTCCTACGAGCAGTACTTC; CDR3 protein: CASSYSSGTASYEQYF
clone size: .; V gene: TRBV30; J gene: TRBJ1-1; D gene: .; CDR3 DNA: TGTGCCTGGAGCAGGCAGGGCGACACTGAAGCTTTCTTT; CDR3 protein: CAWSRQGDTEAFF
clone size: once; V gene: TRBV18; J gene: TRBJ2-3; D gene: .; CDR3 DNA: TGTGCCAGCTCACCACCGCGGACTCGACCCGATACGCAGTATTTT; CDR3 protein: CASSPPRTRPDTQYF
clone size: .; V gene: TRBV29-1; J gene: TRBJ1-1; D gene: .; CDR3 DNA: TGCAGCGTTGAAGAAAGTAAGAGGAACACTGAAGCTTTCTTT; CDR3 protein: CSVEESKRNTEAFF
clone size: .; V gene: TRBV4-1; J gene: TRBJ1-2; D gene: TRBD1; CDR3 DNA: TGCGCCAGCAGCCAAGATGGGCAGGGGGCGCATCTCGGCTATGGCTACACCTTC; CDR3 protein: CASSQDGQGAHLGYGYTF
clone size: once; V gene: TRBV13; J gene: TRBJ1-3; D gene: .; CDR3 DNA: TGTGCCAGCAGCTCCGGACAAGGCTCTGGAAACACCATATATTTT; CDR3 protein: CASSSGQGSGNTIYF
clone size: .; V gene: TRBV6-5; J gene: TRBJ1-2; D gene: .; CDR3 DNA: TGTGCCAGCAGTTACTCATTTGCGGCGGGGCCGGGGGGCTACACCTTC; CDR3 protein: CASSYSFAAGPGGYTF
clone size: .; V gene: TRBV6-5; J gene: TRBJ1-5; D gene: .; CDR3 DNA: TGTGCCAGCAGTTACTCCGGGGGGGGAGGACAGCCCCAGCATTTT; CDR3 protein: CASSYSGGGGQPQHF
clone size: .; V gene: TRBV6-4; J gene: TRBJ2-3; D gene: TRBD2; CDR3 DNA: TGTGCCAGCAGTGATACTAGCGGGGGGGCCCTACCGCAGTATTTT; CDR3 protein: CASSDTSGGALPQYF
clone size: .; V gene: TRBV2; J gene: TRBJ2-3; D gene: TRBD2; CDR3 DNA: TGTGCCATCGGGACTAGGAGCACAGATACGCAGTATTTT; CDR3 protein: CAIGTRSTDTQYF